This entry features one T cell receptor (beta chain) sequence. Its matching antigen is unknown. The data originate from a study of T cell responses to AZD1222 COVID-19 vaccine. Study-level results: Rises in breadth and depth of Spike-specific TCRs came after two AZD1222 doses. Within unmutated variant regions lay the reported targets of nearly half of spike-specific TCRs. Among AZD1222 vaccinees, only 5 or 6 were seropositive at baseline.

The CDR3 is made up of 16 amino acids. Trimming left V 1 base short and J 2 bases short, with 12 bases between. Germline values: CDR1 LNHDA, CDR2 SQIVND (reference sequence). Clones were read by immunoSEQ multiplex PCR, and TCRdb kept only the in-frame ones, dropping some. Here the sample spans 120,000 to 150,000 clones, roughly 80% being singletons. The TCR was taken from an adult in good health. V usage is TRBV19 and J usage is TRBJ2-1, with TRBD1 as a possible D gene (5 bases). Source: peripheral blood, taken on day 0 of MenACWY control vaccination. The CDR3 nucleotides read TGTGCCAGTAGTATAGCAGAGGCAGGGCCCTACAATGAGCAGTTCTTC. It encodes CASSIAEAGPYNEQFF.